These 29 T cell receptor beta chains were sequenced from one sample in a study of blood T cell repertoires in COVID-19. Here immunoSEQ multiplex PCR was the method, and the copy in TCRdb shows in-frame clones only, minus some. The data contain about 160,000 clones, approximately 78% of them seen just once; the ten biggest clones take up 12% to 15%. Sequencing was carried out using peripheral blood. These receptors were collected from a human donor with acute or convalescent COVID-19. The donor label of this sample is uncertain.

The chain carries TRBV20-1 and TRBJ2-7; 9 nucleotides line up with TRBD1. This CDR3 has 11 residues. Germline V gene sequence: CDR1 DFQATT, CDR2 SNEGSKA (reference sequence). Trimming took 5 bases from V and 6 from J; bases not matched to a gene: 2. CDR3 in amino acids: CSALDRGEQYF. For the CDR3, the DNA is TGCAGTGCTTTGGACAGGGGCGAGCAGTACTTC.

The rearrangement joins TRBV7-9 to TRBJ1-1, with D hard to call. The V end was cut by 5 bases, the J end by 5 bases, with 3 bases between. Germline CDR1 is SEHNR and CDR2 is FQNEAQ (reference sequence). This CDR3 has 10 amino acids. The CDR3 region has the DNA TGTGCCAGCAGCCCGACTGAAGCTTTCTTT. Translated, it gives CASSPTEAFF. The entire variable domain, with the rest obtained from reference TRBV7-9 and TRBJ1-1, is as follows: DTGVSQNPRHKITKRGQNVTFRCDPISEHNRLYWYRQTLGQGPEFLTYFQNEAQLEKSRLLSDRFSAERPKGSFSTLEIQRTEQGDSAMYLCASSPTEAFFGQGTRLTVV.

The chain has TRBV10-3 and TRBJ1-1, with 12 bases fitting TRBD1. Trimming at V came to 8 bases and at J to 1 base, leaving 11 bases not matched to a gene. The CDR3 loop spans 17 amino acids. Germline assignment: CDR1 ENHRY and CDR2 SYGVKD. This CDR3 reads CAILTGTGGVGNTEAFF. CDR3 DNA sequence: TGTGCCATCCTCACCGGGACAGGGGGCGTAGGGAACACTGAAGCTTTCTTT.

Here the CDR3 reads CASSQERGRGSPLHF. As DNA, the CDR3 is TGCGCCAGCAGCCAAGAACGAGGAAGGGGTTCACCCCTCCACTTT. The chain has TRBV4-3 and TRBJ1-6, with D possibly matching TRBD1 (5 bases). The CDR3 has 15 amino acids. V lost 0 bases, J lost 9 bases, and 12 bases lay in between. The germline V gene encodes CDR1 LGHNA and CDR2 YSLEER.

This chain joins TRBV27 and TRBJ2-5; D may be TRBD1 (6 bases). From germline, CDR1 is MNHEY and CDR2 SMNVEV (reference sequence). Trimming shortened V by 5 bases and J by 2 bases, and 12 bases separated the two germline ends. This CDR3 is built from 14 residues. The CDR3 region is CASSPDRQQETQYF. The CDR3 nucleotides read TGTGCCAGCAGTCCTGACAGGCAGCAAGAGACCCAGTACTTC.

This chain joins TRBV30 and TRBJ2-7; the D gene is possibly TRBD1 (5 bases). Trimming removed 0 bases at V and 1 base at J, with 13 bases between. Looked up from germline, CDR1 is GTSNPN and CDR2 is SVGIG (reference sequence). This CDR3 contains 15 residues. In DNA, the CDR3 is TGTGCCTGGAGTGTATCCCAGGGATGGTCCTACGAGCAGTACTTC. It is translated as CAWSVSQGWSYEQYF. Using reference TRBV30 and TRBJ2-7 for the parts outside the CDR3, the full variable domain is SQTIHQWPATLVQPVGSPLSLECTVEGTSNPNLYWYRQAAGRGLQLLFYSVGIGQISSEVPQNLSASRPQDRQFILSSKKLLLSDSGFYLCAWSVSQGWSYEQYFGPGTRLTVT.

The gene calls are TRBV7-3 and TRBJ1-2; D gene uncertain. CDR1 SGHTA and CDR2 FQGTGA come from the germline V gene. Trimming took 5 bases from V and 5 from J, leaving 15 bases between them. The CDR3 extends over 14 amino acids. The CDR3 DNA sequence: TGTGCCAGCAGCCCAACCGTGAGGGCTTATGGCTACACCTTC. Protein product: CASSPTVRAYGYTF.

The chain carries TRBV5-6 and TRBJ1-3; D is ambiguous. Germline-derived CDR1 and CDR2 are SGHDT and YYEEEE. Deletions cut 2 bases from V and 0 bases from J, with 9 bases between. The CDR3 contains 15 residues. The CDR3 DNA reads TGTGCCAGCAGCTTCCGGTTATTCTCTGGAAACACCATATATTTT. It yields the protein CASSFRLFSGNTIYF.

This clone was counted many times. The gene calls are TRBV7-8 and TRBJ2-7; D perhaps matches TRBD1 (6 bases). The CDR3 covers 14 residues. Between the trimmed V and J ends, which lost 4 bases and 3 bases, there was a span of 13 bases. CDR1 and CDR2 (germline): SGHVS, FQNEAQ. The CDR3 DNA reads TGTGCCAGCAGCTCCCCGTTGACAGGCTACGAGCAGTACTTC. This codes for CASSSPLTGYEQYF. Supplemented by reference TRBV7-8 and TRBJ2-7, the full variable domain reads GAGVSQSPRYKVAKRGQDVALRCDPISGHVSLFWYQQALGQGPEFLTYFQNEAQLDKSGLPSDRFFAERPEGSVSTLKIQRTQQEDSAVYLCASSSPLTGYEQYFGPGTRLTVT.

A remark on this clone: Other DNA sequences in this sample translate to the same CDR3. The rearrangement uses TRBV3-1 (or the pseudogene TRBV3-2) and TRBJ2-7, with D unresolved. This CDR3 is 13 amino acids long. CDR1 is LGHDT and CDR2 is YNNKEL in the germline V gene (reference sequence). Trimming shortened V by 1 base and J by 2 bases, and 6 bases separated the two germline ends. The CDR3 sequence: CASSQGLAYEQYF. CDR3 sequence (DNA): TGTGCCAGCAGCCAAGGGCTGGCCTACGAGCAGTACTTC.

This clone has a single count. The chain is built from TRBV27 and TRBJ2-7; TRBD1 agrees at 8 bases. Germline V lookup: CDR1 MNHEY, CDR2 SMNVEV (reference sequence). The J segment lost 2 bases and the V segment lost 6 bases, leaving 9 bases of the junction unmatched. This CDR3 is 15 amino acids long. CDR3 DNA sequence: TGTGCCAGCAGATCGGGACAGGCTCCCACCTACGAGCAGTACTTC. This translates into CASRSGQAPTYEQYF.

V is TRBV3-1 (or the pseudogene TRBV3-2) and J is TRBJ1-2; a possible D gene is TRBD1 (6 bases). The CDR3 totals 14 residues. In germline, CDR1 is LGHDT, CDR2 YNNKEL (reference sequence). V lost 5 bases, J lost 4 bases, and 14 bases lay in between. The CDR3: CASSGGAAGYGYTF. CDR3 nucleotide sequence: TGTGCCAGCAGCGGGGGGGCTGCGGGCTATGGCTACACCTTC.

The V gene is TRBV5-1, the J gene TRBJ1-3; D may be TRBD1 (6 bases). This CDR3 spans 15 amino acids. V was shortened by 4 bases and J by 2 bases, with 13 bases between the two germline ends. Germline CDR1 reads SGHRS; CDR2 reads YFSETQ. The CDR3 DNA sequence: TGCGCCAGCAGCCAAAAGACAGGTACTGGAAACACCATATATTTT. It specifies CASSQKTGTGNTIYF.

This chain connects TRBV7-2 to TRBJ1-4; no definite D call. The V gene lost 5 bases and the J gene lost 8 bases, with 15 bases spanning the gap. The CDR3 has 14 residues. Germline CDR1 is SGHTA and CDR2 is FQGNSA. CDR3 sequence reads: CASSPAREEEKLFF. CDR3 sequence (DNA): TGTGCCAGCAGCCCCGCAAGGGAGGAAGAAAAACTGTTTTTT.

This sequence joins TRBV19 and TRBJ1-5; 7 positions agree with TRBD1. There are 14 residues in the CDR3. Germline V gives CDR1 LNHDA, CDR2 SQIVND (reference sequence). With 4 bases clipped from V and 5 bases from J, the junction kept 5 bases outside the gene matches. CDR3 sequence reads: CASSNDRDDQPQHF. CDR3 bases: TGTGCCAGTAGTAACGACAGGGACGATCAGCCCCAGCATTTT.

V and J are TRBV2 and TRBJ1-4; D uncertain. Looked up from germline, CDR1 is SNHLY and CDR2 is FYNNEI. The CDR3 has 15 amino acids. The V end was cut by 6 bases, the J end by 0 bases, with 11 bases between. The CDR3 loop reads CASSAGAATNEKLFF. For the CDR3, the DNA is TGTGCCAGCAGCGCAGGCGCCGCAACTAATGAAAAACTGTTTTTT. Looking up the rest from reference TRBV2 and TRBJ1-4 gives the full variable domain: EPEVTQTPSHQVTQMGQEVILRCVPISNHLYFYWYRQILGQKVEFLVSFYNNEISEKSEIFDDQFSVERPDGSNFTLKIRSTKLEDSAMYFCASSAGAATNEKLFFGSGTQLSVL.

This clone has only one observation. V and J are TRBV9 and TRBJ1-3, with 10 positions matching TRBD1. Germline V lookup: CDR1 SGDLS, CDR2 YYNGEE. The CDR3 loop spans 19 amino acids. The V gene end was trimmed by 3 bases and the J gene end by 0 bases; junction bases not matched to a gene: 12. As DNA, the CDR3 is TGTGCCAGCAGCGCCACCTTCTCGGGACAGGGGTCCTCTGGAAACACCATATATTTT. Translating it yields CASSATFSGQGSSGNTIYF.

This chain connects TRBV11-3 to TRBJ1-3, with D perhaps matching TRBD1 (5 bases). The length of the CDR3 is 15 residues. The V end was cut by 4 bases, the J end by 4 bases, with 14 bases between. Germline lookup yields CDR1 SGHNT and CDR2 YENEEA. The DNA of the CDR3 is TGTGCCAGCAGCTCCGGAAAGGGGCCGGGAAACACCATATATTTT. Translating it yields CASSSGKGPGNTIYF.

The chain couples TRBV29-1 to TRBJ2-5; 12 bases align to TRBD2. The CDR3 runs to 14 residues. Trimming took 6 bases from V and 2 from J; bases not matched to a gene: 4. Germline CDR1 reads SQVTM; CDR2 reads ANQGSEA. DNA of the CDR3: TGCAGCGTCACTAGCGGGGGGCCTCAAGAGACCCAGTACTTC. Translation gives CSVTSGGPQETQYF.

This chain links TRBV7-6 with TRBJ1-5; 8 bases are a match to TRBD1. Germline CDR1 and CDR2: SGHVS and FNYEAQ. With V trimmed by 6 bases and J by 7 bases, 11 bases remained unmatched. The CDR3 spans 15 residues. CDR3 loop: CASSLGQAHQQPQHF. CDR3 nucleotides: TGTGCCAGCAGTTTGGGACAGGCCCATCAACAGCCCCAGCATTTT.

The V call is TRBV3-1 (or the pseudogene TRBV3-2), the J call TRBJ2-7; D is unresolved. The CDR3 is 13 residues long. Germline V gives CDR1 LGHDT, CDR2 YNNKEL (reference sequence). Trimming pared 0 bases from V and 3 bases from J, leaving 6 bases between. CDR3 nucleotide sequence: TGTGCCAGCAGCCAAGATCTCTTCTACGAGCAGTACTTC. Its protein product is CASSQDLFYEQYF.

The DNA for the CDR3 is TGTGCCATCAGCCACGGGACAGAGGATGGCTACACCTTC. It is translated as CAISHGTEDGYTF. The chain joins TRBV10-3 to TRBJ1-2, with TRBD1 matching over 7 bases. Looked up from germline, CDR1 is ENHRY and CDR2 is SYGVKD. With 6 bases clipped from V and 6 bases from J, the junction kept 7 bases outside the gene matches. This CDR3 region has 13 residues.

This chain joins TRBV30 and TRBJ1-6; 8 bases are a match to TRBD1. The CDR3 covers 15 residues. The germline V gene encodes CDR1 GTSNPN and CDR2 SVGIG (reference sequence). J lost 7 bases, V lost 1 base, and 6 bases had no gene match. CDR3 in amino acids: CAWSGNRGMNSPLHF. CDR3 nucleotides: TGTGCCTGGAGTGGAAACAGGGGGATGAATTCACCCCTCCACTTT.

This rearrangement joins TRBV2 to TRBJ2-3; 10 bases agree with TRBD1. V shed 8 bases and J 5 bases; nucleotides not matched to a gene: 7. Germline V gene sequence: CDR1 SNHLY, CDR2 FYNNEI. This CDR3 is 14 amino acids long. CDR3 in amino acids: CASRWTGGRDTQYF. The CDR3 nucleotides read TGTGCCAGCCGCTGGACAGGGGGTAGAGATACGCAGTATTTT.

V gene TRBV7-8 combines with J gene TRBJ1-1, with TRBD1 identical over 8 bases. The V gene end was trimmed by 5 bases and the J gene end by 0 bases; junction bases not matched to a gene: 8. Germline V lookup: CDR1 SGHVS, CDR2 FQNEAQ. The CDR3 totals 16 residues. In DNA form, the CDR3 reads TGTGCCAGCAGCCCCAGGACAGGGTTGGTGAACACTGAAGCTTTCTTT. Translating it yields CASSPRTGLVNTEAFF.

This chain connects TRBV7-8 to TRBJ1-2, with 7 nucleotides matching TRBD1. Germline V gene lookup returns CDR1 SGHVS and CDR2 FQNEAQ. J was trimmed by 8 bases and V by 1 base; bases with no gene match: 10. CDR3 length equals 15 residues. CDR3 region: CASSLVARGTGGYTF. Here the CDR3 DNA reads TGTGCCAGCAGCTTAGTCGCCAGGGGGACCGGCGGCTACACCTTC.

V gene TRBV19 combines with J gene TRBJ2-2; D is perhaps TRBD2 (5 bases). V lost 3 bases, J lost 7 bases, and 9 bases lay in between. The CDR3 has 13 amino acids. In germline, CDR1 is LNHDA, CDR2 SQIVND (reference sequence). Written as DNA, the CDR3 is TGTGCCAGTAGTATTATTGAGGGCGGGGAGCTGTTTTTT. This translates into CASSIIEGGELFF.

A few counts support this clone. CDR3 region: CASSPRGHAQETQYF. The CDR3 DNA sequence: TGTGCCAGCAGCCCGAGGGGACACGCACAAGAGACCCAGTACTTC. This chain links TRBV11-1 with TRBJ2-5, with a possible D match to TRBD1 (6 bases). V lost 5 bases, J lost 2 bases, and 15 bases lay in between. Germline V gene data show CDR1 as SGHAT and CDR2 as FQDESV (reference sequence). The CDR3 is 15 residues long.

The rearrangement joins TRBV11-3 to TRBJ2-2; no firm D call. The CDR3 is made up of 14 amino acids. The ends were cut back, 2 bases at V and 7 bases at J, with 11 bases in the middle. Germline V lookup: CDR1 SGHNT, CDR2 YENEEA. DNA of the CDR3: TGTGCCAGCAGCTTACGTACGGGTGGCGGGGAGCTGTTTTTT. Translating gives CASSLRTGGGELFF.